Below, 4 T cell receptor beta chains from the same sample are listed, as sequenced in a study of neurological immune-mediated disorders. TCRdb re-analysed the 5' RACE reads in MiXCR, keeping a single row per CDR3 protein. The sample lists roughly 65,000 distinct CDR3 sequences, around 5% occurring once. The sequenced sample was PBMCs. The receptors derive from a human donor with multiple sclerosis. The donor label of this sample is uncertain.

This clonotype was seen many times. CDR3 residues: CASSLARADTDTQYF. The CDR3 DNA is TGCGCCAGCAGCTTGGCTCGGGCTGACACAGATACGCAGTATTTT. The chain is built from TRBV5-1 and TRBJ2-3; no definite D call. V lost 0 bases and J lost 2, with 10 bases in between. Germline V gives CDR1 SGHRS, CDR2 YFSETQ. The CDR3 is 15 amino acids.

This rearrangement joins TRBV18 to TRBJ2-1; tentatively, D is TRBD1 (5 bases). The CDR3 sequence is 15 residues long. The germline V gene has CDR1 KGHSH and CDR2 LQKENI. Between the trimmed V and J ends, which lost 6 bases and 3 bases, there was a span of 15 bases. DNA for the CDR3: TGTGCCAGCTCCCCCTTAGTCAGGGACTACAATGAGCAGTTCTTC. It translates to CASSPLVRDYNEQFF.

There are many counts of this clonotype. The J gene is TRBJ1-2, the V gene TRBV10-2; 8 bases are a match to TRBD1. V shed 2 bases and J 4 bases; nucleotides not matched to a gene: 3. CDR3 size: 14 residues. Germline V gene data show CDR1 as WSHSY and CDR2 as SAAADI. CDR3 nucleotides: TGCGCCAGCAGTGAGACAGGGGGGACCTATGGCTACACCTTC. Translated: CASSETGGTYGYTF.

The gene calls are TRBV7-3 and TRBJ2-1; 8 bases fit TRBD1. V gave up 4 bases and J gave up 3 bases; unmatched junction bases: 8. The CDR3 runs 16 residues. The germline V gene encodes CDR1 SGHTA and CDR2 FQGTGA. The chain's CDR3 is CASSSQTGAYYNEQFF. CDR3 sequence (DNA): TGTGCCAGCAGCTCCCAGACAGGGGCTTACTACAATGAGCAGTTCTTC.